This T cell receptor beta chain was obtained from a study of regulatory T cells in long-lasting Graves disease. Study-wide results and limits: Preferential use of TRBV28, TRBJ1-2 and TRBJ2-5 was seen in persistent disease.

The germline CDR1 and CDR2 sequences are MNHEY and SMNVEV (reference sequence). CDR3 length: 19 residues. V lost 2 bases, J lost 0 bases, and 11 bases stayed unmatched. The authors built TCR beta libraries using iRepertoire HTBI primers and Arm-PCR of CDR3 regions. TCRdb redid the calling of the multiplex PCR reads with MiXCR, one entry per CDR3 protein. The repertoire holds around 400,000 distinct CDR3 sequences, with roughly a sixth as singletons. As for time point: newly diagnosed GD, antithyroid drugs for less than 3 months. PBMCs were the source of the RNA used for TCR sequencing. Diagnoses of Graves' disease were made by American Thyroid Association guidelines. This clonotype was seen more than once but under ten times. Its antigen remains unidentified.

Specimen: peripheral blood mononuclear cells (PBMCs), collected at new diagnosis, from a patient treated with antithyroid drugs. The receptor was isolated from a female donor with Graves disease. This chain connects TRBV27 to TRBJ2-1, with 9 bases aligning to TRBD1. CDR3 sequence reads: CASSLEGTGKRSSYNEQFF. As DNA, the CDR3 is TGTGCCAGCAGTTTAGAAGGGACAGGGAAAAGGAGCTCCTACAATGAGCAGTTCTTC.